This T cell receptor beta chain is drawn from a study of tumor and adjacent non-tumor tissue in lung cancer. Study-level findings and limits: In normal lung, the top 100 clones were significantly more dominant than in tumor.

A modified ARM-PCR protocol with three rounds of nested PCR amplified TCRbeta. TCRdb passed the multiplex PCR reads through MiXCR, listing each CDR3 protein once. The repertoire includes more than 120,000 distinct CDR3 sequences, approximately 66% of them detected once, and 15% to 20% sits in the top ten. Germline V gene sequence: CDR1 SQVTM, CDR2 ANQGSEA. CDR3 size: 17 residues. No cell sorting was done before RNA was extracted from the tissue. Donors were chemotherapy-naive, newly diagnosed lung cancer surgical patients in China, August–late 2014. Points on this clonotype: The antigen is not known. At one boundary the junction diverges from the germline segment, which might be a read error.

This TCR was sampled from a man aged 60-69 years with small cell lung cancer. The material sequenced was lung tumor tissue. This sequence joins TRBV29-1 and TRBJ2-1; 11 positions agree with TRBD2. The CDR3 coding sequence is TGCAGCTTTGAACCCCTTAGCGGGAGGGGGTCCTACAATGAGCAGTTCTTC. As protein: CSFEPLSGRGSYNEQFF.